Listed below are T cell receptor beta chains from one sample, sequenced in a study of response to subunit inactivated influenza vaccine. Each CDR3 protein gets one entry after TCRdb re-called the RT-PCR reads with MiXCR. The sample contains over 450,000 distinct CDR3 sequences, about an eighth of which appear only once. The source material was PBMCs from blood, sampled 45 days after vaccination. The receptors stem from a man aged 45-65 years who received an inactivated influenza vaccine. The CDR3 runs from the conserved cysteine through the conserved F or W. D genes are given only for firm matches. Clone size is given for some rows only: seen once, a few or many times, or a class if the clone is expanded.

v_gene	j_gene	d_gene	abundance	CDR3nt	CDR3aa
TRBV9	TRBJ2-7	.	few	TGTGCCAGCAGCGTAGACGCGACTACTTACGAGCAGTACTTC	CASSVDATTYEQYF
TRBV6-5	TRBJ1-2	TRBD1	.	TGTGCCAGCACTTACTTCGGACAGGGGACGGAGATTAACTATGGCTACACCTTC	CASTYFGQGTEINYGYTF
TRBV7-2	TRBJ2-1	.	few	TGTGCCAGCAGACGTCTCAGCGGAGCCTACAATGAGCAGTTCTTC	CASRRLSGAYNEQFF
TRBV5-1	TRBJ2-7	TRBD1	.	TGCGCCAGCAGCTTGGCGTCACAGGGGGACGAGCAGTACTTC	CASSLASQGDEQYF
TRBV4-3	TRBJ2-3	TRBD2	few	TGCGCCAGCAGCCGGGGAGCGGGGGGCACAGATACGCAGTATTTT	CASSRGAGGTDTQYF
TRBV7-9	TRBJ2-3	.	few	TGTGCCAGCAGCTTATTTGGAACAGGTTCCACAGATACGCAGTATTTT	CASSLFGTGSTDTQYF
TRBV4-3	TRBJ2-3	.	few	TGCGCCAGCAGCCAAGTGGGTACGAGCGTTGATACGCAGTATTTT	CASSQVGTSVDTQYF
TRBV7-9	TRBJ2-3	.	.	TGTGCCAGCAGCCAAGGAGGCCCAGATACGCAGTATTTT	CASSQGGPDTQYF
TRBV15	TRBJ1-1	TRBD1	few	TGTGCCACCAGCACCGGGGACAGGAGGAACACTGAAGCTTTCTTT	CATSTGDRRNTEAFF
TRBV6-1	TRBJ2-1	TRBD2	.	TGTGCCAGCTTAAATACTCCGGGGGGGCGTAATGAGCAGTTCTTC	CASLNTPGGRNEQFF
TRBV27	TRBJ2-3	.	.	TGTGCCAGCAGTTTAGACCCCGCAGGCGGGACGCAGTATTTT	CASSLDPAGGTQYF
TRBV12-3/TRBV12-4	TRBJ2-1	.	many	TGTGCCAGCAGTTTATCCCGTGAGCAGTTCTTC	CASSLSREQFF
TRBV7-2	TRBJ2-7	TRBD2	few	TGTGCCAGCAGCTCGGGGGGAGCCAAGTACTACGAGCAGTACTTC	CASSSGGAKYYEQYF
TRBV27	TRBJ2-2	TRBD2	.	TGTGCCAGCAGCCAGACACTAGCGGTCAACACCGGGGAGCTGTTTTTT	CASSQTLAVNTGELFF
TRBV20-1	TRBJ2-3	.	few	TGCAGTGCTAGAGATTATGCGACAGGACCTAGCACAGATACGCAGTATTTT	CSARDYATGPSTDTQYF
TRBV6-1	TRBJ2-3	.	many	TGTGCCAGCAGTGAAGTAACTAGCAGCACAGATACGCAGTATTTT	CASSEVTSSTDTQYF
TRBV20-1	TRBJ2-3	TRBD1	many	TGCAGTGCTACCGGGACAGAAAGAACAGATACGCAGTATTTT	CSATGTERTDTQYF
TRBV9	TRBJ2-1	.	.	TGTGCCAGCAGCGCAGGGGGAGGGTATGAGCAGTTCTTC	CASSAGGGYEQFF
TRBV5-1	TRBJ2-3	TRBD1	few	TGCGCCAGTCAGGGGGAGAGTGGCGATACGCAGTATTTT	CASQGESGDTQYF
TRBV15	TRBJ2-7	.	few	TGTGCCACCAGCAGCCCTGGGGGGAGCAGCTCCTACGAGCAGTACTTC	CATSSPGGSSSYEQYF
TRBV11-2	TRBJ1-1	.	.	TGTGCCAGCAGCTCTAACACCCCAGGCACTGAAGCTTTCTTT	CASSSNTPGTEAFF
TRBV27	TRBJ1-2	.	.	TGTGCCAGCAGTTTATCGTTTGGGGCCGGCTACACCTTC	CASSLSFGAGYTF
TRBV5-1	TRBJ2-1	TRBD2	many	TGCGCCAGCAGCTCCGGGACTAGCCGACCGGATGAGCAGTTCTTC	CASSSGTSRPDEQFF
TRBV20-1	TRBJ1-1	TRBD1	few	TGCAGTGCTACGACAGGGGAAGTCACTGAAGCTTTCTTT	CSATTGEVTEAFF
TRBV25-1	TRBJ2-1	.	few	TGTGCCAGCAGTGAATCCGGGATTCGGGGGAATGAGCAGTTCTTC	CASSESGIRGNEQFF
TRBV6-2/TRBV6-3	TRBJ2-3	TRBD2	.	TGTGCCAGCAGCAGCCCCCGGACTAGCGGCAGCACAGATACGCAGTATTTT	CASSSPRTSGSTDTQYF
TRBV4-1	TRBJ2-2	.	few	TGCGCCAGCAGCCCTACGTTTGAGCCCACCGGGGAGCTGTTTTTT	CASSPTFEPTGELFF
TRBV10-2	TRBJ2-1	.	many	TGCGCCAGCAGTGAGAACAATGAGCAGTTCTTC	CASSENNEQFF
TRBV2	TRBJ1-2	.	few	TGTGCCAGCAGAGTCGACTCGGCGGGCGGCTACACCTTC	CASRVDSAGGYTF
TRBV6-1	TRBJ1-1	TRBD1	.	TGTGCCAGCAGAAAAGGACAGGGAAAGACTGAAGCTTTCTTT	CASRKGQGKTEAFF
TRBV11-2	TRBJ2-7	.	few	TGTGCCAGCAGCTTAGTGCAGTACTACGAGCAGTACTTC	CASSLVQYYEQYF
TRBV9	TRBJ2-5	TRBD2	many	TGTGCCAGCAGCGCAGGGACTAGCGGGAAAGGGACCCAGTACTTC	CASSAGTSGKGTQYF
TRBV20-1	TRBJ2-7	TRBD1	few	TGCAGTGCTCCGGGACAGGGGTCAGTCGAGCAGTACTTC	CSAPGQGSVEQYF
TRBV12-3/TRBV12-4	TRBJ2-1	TRBD2	few	TGTGCCAGCAGTCGCACGACTAGCGGGAGGGCCGTTGAGCAGTTCTTC	CASSRTTSGRAVEQFF
TRBV6-4	TRBJ2-2	.	many	TGTGCCAGCAGTACGTACGTCCTCAGGAGGTCCGCGGGGTTGAACACCGGGGAGCTGTTTTTT	CASSTYVLRRSAGLNTGELFF
TRBV5-1	TRBJ2-4	TRBD1	few	TGCGCCAGCAGCTCCTTGGGAAGGGGACAGCTCAACATTCAGTACTTC	CASSSLGRGQLNIQYF
TRBV24-1	TRBJ2-3	.	few	TGTGCCACCAGTGATTTGATCGGGCCCACAGATACGCAGTATTTT	CATSDLIGPTDTQYF
TRBV28	TRBJ2-2	.	many	TGTGCCAGCAGTTTGGGCACTTTCCCCTTCACACCCGGGGAGCTGTTTTTT	CASSLGTFPFTPGELFF
TRBV28	TRBJ2-3	.	many	TGTGCCAGCGCGACGTTCCCCCTCCGCGGGCGGGCGCAGTATTTT	CASATFPLRGRAQYF
TRBV25-1	TRBJ2-3	TRBD2	few	TGTGCCAGCAGTGCGACTAGCGGGTGGTTTGTGACAGATACGCAGTATTTT	CASSATSGWFVTDTQYF
TRBV12-3/TRBV12-4	TRBJ2-7	.	many	TGTGCCAGCAGCCCGAGGTTAGAGCAGTACTTC	CASSPRLEQYF
TRBV28	TRBJ2-1	.	few	TGTGCCAGCAGGCAGGGAATCAATGAGCAGTTCTTC	CASRQGINEQFF
TRBV6-2/TRBV6-3	TRBJ1-2	.	.	TGTGCCAGCAGTTACCAGCAGCGAGGCTACACCTTC	CASSYQQRGYTF
TRBV19	TRBJ2-7	TRBD1	.	TGTGCCAGTAGTATACGGAGTCGGACAGGGACCTACGAGCAGTACTTC	CASSIRSRTGTYEQYF
TRBV7-9	TRBJ2-4	.	.	TGTGCCAGCAGCCTCAGTGGGGATCAAAACATTCAGTACTTC	CASSLSGDQNIQYF
TRBV10-3	TRBJ2-2	.	many	TGTGCCACCCTAGGACTGAACACCGGGGAGCTGTTTTTT	CATLGLNTGELFF
TRBV12-3/TRBV12-4	TRBJ2-7	TRBD2	.	TGTGCCAGCAGTAGACTAGCTGTCCGCAGGAACGAGCAGTACTTC	CASSRLAVRRNEQYF
TRBV9	TRBJ2-1	TRBD2	few	TGTGCCAGCAGCGTGCGGGGGAGCCCCTACAATGAGCAGTTCTTC	CASSVRGSPYNEQFF
TRBV6-5	TRBJ1-2	.	.	TGTGCCAGCAGTAACCTCGGGGGGCCTAACTATGGCTACACCTTC	CASSNLGGPNYGYTF
TRBV6-5	TRBJ1-5	.	many	TGTGCCAGCAGTTACAACAACAATCAGCCCCAGCATTTT	CASSYNNNQPQHF